A single sample is the source of the 21 T cell receptor beta chains below, sequenced in a study of blood T cell repertoires in COVID-19. Profiling relied on immunoSEQ multiplex PCR, and the TCRdb table lists in-frame clones only, not all of them. The profile shows some 130,000 clones, roughly four fifths of them singletons. The specimen sequenced was peripheral blood. These receptors were taken from a middle-aged man with active or convalescent COVID-19.

The rearrangement joins TRBV5-1 to TRBJ2-2; 7 nucleotides line up with TRBD1. In germline, CDR1 is SGHRS, CDR2 YFSETQ. The CDR3 runs 16 residues. V shed 0 bases, J shed 6 bases, and the junction held 8 bases outside the gene matches. This chain's CDR3 is CASSLDRGSGSGELFF. DNA of the CDR3: TGCGCCAGCAGCTTGGACAGGGGATCAGGCTCCGGGGAGCTGTTTTTT.

The chain combines TRBV19 with TRBJ1-1; weak D call: TRBD1 (5 bases). The CDR3 runs 14 residues. The ends were cut back, 7 bases at V and 3 bases at J, with 15 bases in the middle. The V gene's germline CDR1 is LNHDA and CDR2 SQIVND (reference sequence). The CDR3 sequence is CASIQDGGDTEAFF. The CDR3, as DNA: TGTGCCAGTATCCAAGACGGGGGGGACACTGAAGCTTTCTTT.

The chain is built from TRBV3-1 (or the pseudogene TRBV3-2) and TRBJ2-7, with 8 nucleotides matching TRBD1. Looked up from germline, CDR1 is LGHDT and CDR2 is YNNKEL (reference sequence). This CDR3 has 14 amino acids. The junction had 4 bases not matched to a gene; V was cut back by 4 bases and J by 2 bases. CDR3 nucleotide sequence: TGTGCCAGCAGCCCCGGACAGGGCCCCTACGAGCAGTACTTC. Its translation is CASSPGQGPYEQYF.

This clone was recorded only once. The genes are TRBV6-5 and TRBJ2-7; a weak D match, TRBD1 (5 bases). The CDR3 has 12 amino acids. Trimming pared 4 bases from V and 10 bases from J, leaving 14 bases between. CDR1 and CDR2 (germline): MNHEY, SVGAGI. This CDR3 reads CASSSDTTHQYF. The DNA of the CDR3 is TGTGCCAGCAGTTCGGACACTACGCACCAGTACTTC.

This chain uses TRBV18 with TRBJ2-3; TRBD1 matches 8 bases. The CDR3 runs to 15 residues. The ends lost 3 bases at V and 7 bases at J; junction bases unmatched: 9. The germline CDR1 and CDR2 sequences are KGHSH and LQKENI. The CDR3 reads CASSPPGTGQYTQYF. In DNA form, the CDR3 reads TGTGCCAGCTCACCCCCCGGGACAGGACAGTATACGCAGTATTTT.

The rearrangement uses TRBV21-1 and TRBJ2-5; the DNA was not used to check the table's D call, TRBD2. TRBV21-1 is described as a pseudogene. This CDR3 comprises 15 residues. CDR3 residues: CASSKLEGLKETQYF. Written as DNA, the CDR3 is TGTGCCAGCAGCAAACTAGAGGGATTAAAAGAGACCCAGTACTTC.

The rearrangement uses TRBV6-6 and TRBJ1-1; TRBD1 matches 7 bases. The germline V gene has CDR1 MNHNY and CDR2 SVGAGI (reference sequence). The V and J ends lost 2 bases and 7 bases, in that order; junction bases with no gene match: 4. CDR3 length equals 13 residues. In nucleotides, the CDR3 is TGTGCCAGCAGTTACAGGGGGCGTATTGAAGCTTTCTTT. It encodes CASSYRGRIEAFF.

The V call is TRBV6-5, the J call TRBJ1-3; D is unclear. The V gene's germline CDR1 is MNHEY and CDR2 SVGAGI. The CDR3 extends over 13 amino acids. V lost 7 bases and J 3 bases, leaving 10 bases between the germline ends. The CDR3, as DNA: TGTGCCAGCACCCCCGGGGTTGGAAACACCATATATTTT. Its protein is CASTPGVGNTIYF.

This chain links TRBV5-1 with TRBJ1-2; the D gene is possibly TRBD1 (5 bases). Trimming shortened V by 6 bases and J by 0 bases, and 12 bases separated the two germline ends. From germline, CDR1 is SGHRS and CDR2 YFSETQ. The CDR3 is 14 amino acids. CDR3 bases: TGCGCCAGCACTCAGGACACGACTAACTATGGCTACACCTTC. Translation gives CASTQDTTNYGYTF.

This chain joins TRBV6-2 or TRBV6-3 and TRBJ1-1, with a weak D call TRBD1 (5 bases). V lost 0 bases to trimming and J lost 6 bases, with 8 bases between them. Germline values: CDR1 MNHEY, CDR2 SVGEGT. The CDR3 has 13 amino acids. In nucleotides, the CDR3 is TGTGCCAGCAGTTACTCCTCCAGGGCTGAAGCTTTCTTT. Translation: CASSYSSRAEAFF.

This sequence joins TRBV7-9 and TRBJ2-5; unclear D gene. Trimming left V 4 bases short and J 2 bases short, with 11 bases between. The CDR3 runs 14 residues. Germline assignment: CDR1 SEHNR and CDR2 FQNEAQ (reference sequence). This CDR3 is CASSSHHLQETQYF. CDR3 in DNA: TGTGCCAGCAGCTCCCATCACTTGCAAGAGACCCAGTACTTC. The full variable domain, in which reference TRBV7-9 and TRBJ2-5 provide the parts outside the CDR3, is DTGVSQNPRHKITKRGQNVTFRCDPISEHNRLYWYRQTLGQGPEFLTYFQNEAQLEKSRLLSDRFSAERPKGSFSTLEIQRTEQGDSAMYLCASSSHHLQETQYFGPGTRLLVL.

V usage is TRBV7-3 and J usage is TRBJ2-1, with 12 nucleotides matching TRBD2. After removal of 4 bases from V and 16 bases from J, the junction contained 5 bases not matched to a gene. Germline loops: CDR1 SGHTA, CDR2 FQGTGA. The CDR3 has 12 amino acids. The CDR3 is CASSSTSGGKFF. CDR3 nucleotides: TGTGCCAGCAGCTCGACTAGCGGGGGAAAATTCTTC.

The chain uses TRBV19 and TRBJ2-1, with D perhaps matching TRBD1 (5 bases). V lost 3 bases, J lost 4 bases, and 13 bases lay in between. Germline loops: CDR1 LNHDA, CDR2 SQIVND (reference sequence). The CDR3 runs 15 residues. CDR3 sequence reads: CASSILQVSYNEQFF. The CDR3 nucleotides are TGTGCCAGTAGTATCCTACAGGTATCTTACAATGAGCAGTTCTTC.

This chain links TRBV7-9 with TRBJ2-3; 7 bases fit TRBD1. CDR3 length equals 17 residues. Germline CDR1 and CDR2: SEHNR and FQNEAQ (reference sequence). Unmatched junction bases numbered 11, after V lost 5 bases and J lost 0 bases. The CDR3 DNA follows: TGTGCCAGCAGCCGGCTTTCGGGACAGTTCAGCACAGATACGCAGTATTTT. It is translated as CASSRLSGQFSTDTQYF. Combining the CDR3 with reference TRBV7-9 and TRBJ2-3 gives the whole variable domain DTGVSQNPRHKITKRGQNVTFRCDPISEHNRLYWYRQTLGQGPEFLTYFQNEAQLEKSRLLSDRFSAERPKGSFSTLEIQRTEQGDSAMYLCASSRLSGQFSTDTQYFGPGTRLTVL.

The V call is TRBV7-9, the J call TRBJ2-1, with 12 nucleotides matching TRBD2. The germline CDR1 and CDR2 sequences are SEHNR and FQNEAQ (reference sequence). This CDR3 is 15 amino acids long. Trimming removed 5 bases from V and 5 bases from J; junction bases left unmatched: 4. This chain's CDR3 is CASSPTSGGHNEQFF. For the CDR3, the DNA is TGTGCCAGCAGCCCGACTAGCGGGGGCCACAATGAGCAGTTCTTC. Complete variable domain (other parts from reference TRBV7-9 and TRBJ2-1): DTGVSQNPRHKITKRGQNVTFRCDPISEHNRLYWYRQTLGQGPEFLTYFQNEAQLEKSRLLSDRFSAERPKGSFSTLEIQRTEQGDSAMYLCASSPTSGGHNEQFFGPGTRLTVL.

This chain links TRBV5-5 with TRBJ2-7; 7 bases match TRBD2. V dropped 4 bases and J dropped 4; count of bases not matched to a gene: 8. The CDR3 is 14 amino acids. The germline gives CDR1 SGHKS, CDR2 YYEKEE (reference sequence). The CDR3 nucleotides are TGTGCCAGCAGCCTCGGACTAGGTTGGTACGAGCAGTACTTC. It is translated as CASSLGLGWYEQYF.

V gene TRBV28 combines with J gene TRBJ2-1; 7 positions match TRBD1. CDR3 length: 13 residues. V lost 7 bases to trimming and J lost 6 bases; unmatched junction nucleotides: 6. Germline V gene lookup returns CDR1 MDHEN and CDR2 SYDVKM. CDR3: CASTPAGGNEQFF. The CDR3 nucleotides read TGTGCCAGCACCCCTGCAGGGGGCAATGAGCAGTTCTTC.

This chain uses TRBV30 with TRBJ2-3, with D possibly matching TRBD1 (5 bases). Germline V gives CDR1 GTSNPN, CDR2 SVGIG (reference sequence). V was clipped by 4 bases and J by 3 bases, with 11 bases between them. The CDR3 sequence is 13 residues long. The CDR3 sequence: CAWKGIGTDTQYF. The DNA for the CDR3 is TGTGCCTGGAAGGGGATTGGGACAGATACGCAGTATTTT.

As concerns this clone: Distinct nucleotide sequences in the sample also encode this CDR3. The genes are TRBV19 and TRBJ2-2; 7 nucleotides line up with TRBD1. V gave up 3 bases and J gave up 6 bases; unmatched junction bases: 1. Germline values: CDR1 LNHDA, CDR2 SQIVND (reference sequence). This CDR3 region has 13 residues. CDR3 DNA: TGTGCCAGTAGTATCGACAGGGCCGGGGAGCTGTTTTTT. Translated, it gives CASSIDRAGELFF.

This sequence joins TRBV7-2 and TRBJ1-1; D is possibly TRBD1 (6 bases). This CDR3 is built from 14 residues. Looked up from germline, CDR1 is SGHTA and CDR2 is FQGNSA. Trimming shortened V by 4 bases and J by 1 base, and 10 bases separated the two germline ends. The CDR3 DNA reads TGTGCCAGCAGCTCCTGGGACAAGAACACTGAAGCTTTCTTT. The encoded protein is CASSSWDKNTEAFF.

The chain is built from TRBV10-3 and TRBJ1-4; 7 bases are shared with TRBD1. Germline V gene lookup returns CDR1 ENHRY and CDR2 SYGVKD. V lost 6 bases to trimming and J lost 5 bases; unmatched junction nucleotides: 6. The CDR3 has 14 amino acids. As DNA, the CDR3 is TGTGCCATCAGCGCCGGGACAGACAATGAAAAACTGTTTTTT. Its translation is CAISAGTDNEKLFF.